A single sample is the source of the 23 T cell receptor beta chains below, sequenced in a study of T cell responses to AZD1222 COVID-19 vaccine. Profiling relied on immunoSEQ multiplex PCR, and the TCRdb table lists in-frame clones only, not all of them. The repertoire holds 110,000 or so clones, roughly 87% seen once, with approximately 4.7% in the top ten. The sample in question was peripheral blood, obtained on day 0 of AZD1222 vaccination. These TCRs come from an adult in good health.

The CDR3 protein is CASSQWGLAGGRGYEQFF. The CDR3 bases are TGCGCCAGCAGCCAATGGGGACTAGCGGGGGGACGTGGGTATGAGCAGTTCTTC. The chain has TRBV4-1 and TRBJ2-1; TRBD2 agrees at 15 bases. Germline CDR1 and CDR2: MGHRA and YSYEKL. Unmatched junction bases numbered 10, after V lost 2 bases and J lost 8 bases. The CDR3 length is 18 residues.

V usage is TRBV24-1 and J usage is TRBJ2-1, with D unresolved. Looked up from germline, CDR1 is KGHDR and CDR2 is SFDVKD. Trimming cost V 9 bases and J 10 bases, with 18 bases left between them. The CDR3 has 13 amino acids. In nucleotides, the CDR3 is TGTGCCACCTCGACTGGTCCGAGTCGGGAGCAGTTCTTC. Translated: CATSTGPSREQFF.

This clone was seen just once. V gene TRBV5-1 combines with J gene TRBJ2-2; TRBD2 might be the D (5 bases). V was pared by 4 bases and J by 6 bases, with 19 bases between. The V gene's germline CDR1 is SGHRS and CDR2 YFSETQ. The CDR3 has 16 residues. The CDR3 DNA follows: TGCGCCAGCAGCCCGCCCGGACTTGATAGCGCCGGGGAGCTGTTTTTT. Encoded protein: CASSPPGLDSAGELFF.

The gene calls are TRBV9 and TRBJ1-2; TRBD1 aligns across 7 bases. CDR1 is SGDLS and CDR2 is YYNGEE in the germline V gene. The CDR3 length is 14 residues. With 4 bases clipped from V and 2 bases from J, the junction kept 5 bases outside the gene matches. CDR3 amino acids: CASSLTGLNYGYTF. The CDR3 coding sequence is TGTGCCAGCAGCCTGACAGGGCTAAACTATGGCTACACCTTC.

This chain uses TRBV10-1 with TRBJ2-3; D remains unclear. This CDR3 contains 14 residues. The germline V gene has CDR1 WNHNN and CDR2 SYGVQD (reference sequence). The germline V and J ends were trimmed by 8 bases and 2 bases, with 14 bases remaining between them. CDR3 coding DNA: TGCGCCAGCTCTGATGGGGAATTCACAGATACGCAGTATTTT. Protein product: CASSDGEFTDTQYF.

The CDR3 sequence is CASSERASSYEQYF. The DNA for the CDR3 is TGTGCCAGCAGTGAGCGGGCATCCTCCTACGAGCAGTACTTC. The chain recombines TRBV2 with TRBJ2-7; possibly TRBD2 for D (5 bases). Between the trimmed V and J ends, which lost 3 bases and 0 bases, there was a span of 9 bases. The CDR3 loop spans 14 amino acids. Germline V lookup: CDR1 SNHLY, CDR2 FYNNEI.

This clone was detected a few times. The chain joins TRBV28 to TRBJ2-1, with a weak D call TRBD1 (5 bases). The CDR3 consists of 15 residues. Germline V CDR1 and CDR2: MDHEN, SYDVKM. V was pared by 5 bases and J by 4 bases, with 15 bases between. The CDR3 protein is CASSPGVAGYNEQFF. CDR3 sequence (DNA): TGTGCCAGCAGTCCTGGGGTAGCAGGGTACAATGAGCAGTTCTTC.

This clone was observed a single time. The rearrangement uses TRBV10-3 and TRBJ2-5; tentative D call: TRBD2 (6 bases). Per the germline V gene, CDR1 is ENHRY and CDR2 is SYGVKD. CDR3 size: 13 residues. Trimming left V 7 bases short and J 2 bases short, with 11 bases between. In DNA, the CDR3 is TGTGCCATCACCAGGGACTTACAAGAGACCCAGTACTTC. It translates to CAITRDLQETQYF.

The V call is TRBV5-4, the J call TRBJ1-5, with 7 positions matching TRBD1. This CDR3 is 17 amino acids long. The J segment lost 4 bases and the V segment lost 4 bases, leaving 14 bases of the junction unmatched. Germline V gene sequence: CDR1 SGHNT, CDR2 YYREEE (reference sequence). The CDR3 region is CASSPAGPGGGNQPQHF. CDR3 nucleotide sequence: TGTGCCAGCAGCCCGGCGGGCCCAGGGGGGGGAAATCAGCCCCAGCATTTT.

The V call is TRBV18, the J call TRBJ1-2; D might be TRBD1 (5 bases). Germline-derived CDR1 and CDR2 are KGHSH and LQKENI. V shed 8 bases and J shed 10 bases, with 17 bases lying between them. The CDR3 is 12 residues long. The CDR3 here is CASATIQADYTF. The DNA of the CDR3 is TGTGCCAGCGCAACTATACAGGCAGACTACACCTTC.

J is TRBJ2-1 and V is TRBV4-1; 14 nucleotides agree with TRBD2. The V gene end was trimmed by 1 base and the J gene end by 7 bases; junction bases not matched to a gene: 6. CDR3 length equals 17 residues. Germline CDR1 reads MGHRA; CDR2 reads YSYEKL. The CDR3, as DNA: TGCGCCAGCAGCCAAGCCAGACTAGCGGGAGGGAGAAATGAGCAGTTCTTC. Residues: CASSQARLAGGRNEQFF.

This chain connects TRBV6-2 or TRBV6-3 to TRBJ2-7, with 9 bases that match TRBD2. The junction had 9 bases not matched to a gene; V was cut back by 6 bases and J by 0 bases. Germline V lookup: CDR1 MNHEY, CDR2 SVGEGT. The CDR3 covers 16 residues. The CDR3 reads CASSRGRGGTSYEQYF. In DNA form, the CDR3 reads TGTGCCAGCAGCCGCGGGAGGGGGGGGACCTCCTACGAGCAGTACTTC.

This chain uses TRBV6-6 with TRBJ1-1; 8 positions agree with TRBD1. This CDR3 is built from 16 residues. J gave up 4 bases and V 0 bases, and 7 bases lay outside the gene matches. CDR1 is MNHNY and CDR2 is SVGAGI in the germline V gene (reference sequence). CDR3 nucleotides: TGTGCCAGCAGTTACTCGAGAGAAACAGGGGGCACTGAAGCTTTCTTT. This sequence encodes CASSYSRETGGTEAFF.

The gene calls are TRBV19 and TRBJ2-7; TRBD2 might be the D (6 bases). Trimming cost V 9 bases and J 6 bases, with 18 bases left between them. This CDR3 comprises 13 residues. Germline V gives CDR1 LNHDA, CDR2 SQIVND (reference sequence). The chain's CDR3 is CARGEEGPGEQYF. CDR3 in DNA: TGTGCCAGGGGGGAGGAGGGGCCGGGCGAGCAGTACTTC.

This clone appeared once. V is TRBV5-1 and J is TRBJ2-7; D perhaps matches TRBD1 (5 bases). CDR1 is SGHRS, CDR2 YFSETQ, per germline. This CDR3 region has 14 residues. V lost 4 bases to trimming and J lost 4 bases, with 15 bases between them. CDR3 coding DNA: TGCGCCAGCAGCCCTGGTCCGGACAATTACGAGCAGTACTTC. Its translation: CASSPGPDNYEQYF.

This rearrangement joins TRBV18 to TRBJ1-5; the match to TRBD1 covers 7 bases. CDR3 length: 16 residues. The V gene's germline CDR1 is KGHSH and CDR2 LQKENI. V lost 5 bases, J lost 2 bases, and 9 bases stayed unmatched. The CDR3 loop reads CASSGGGGNGNQPQHF. The CDR3 bases are TGTGCCAGCTCAGGGGGAGGGGGCAATGGCAATCAGCCCCAGCATTTT.

The chain combines TRBV10-3 with TRBJ1-5; D gene uncertain. The CDR3 length is 13 residues. V shed 7 bases and J shed 5 bases, with 12 bases lying between them. In germline, CDR1 is ENHRY, CDR2 SYGVKD. The CDR3 nucleotides read TGTGCCATCACGGCGGGTAGAGATCAGCCCCAGCATTTT. This codes for CAITAGRDQPQHF.

The chain is built from TRBV7-2 and TRBJ1-1, with D unresolved. The V end lost 3 bases, the J end lost 5 bases, and 10 bases lay between the germline ends. CDR3 length: 13 amino acids. The germline V gene has CDR1 SGHTA and CDR2 FQGNSA. CDR3 bases: TGTGCCAGCAGCTTTATGACGCGGACTGAAGCTTTCTTT. Its protein is CASSFMTRTEAFF.

The chain employs TRBV7-2 and TRBJ1-2; TRBD1 might be the D (6 bases). Trimming left V 5 bases short and J 0 bases short, with 16 bases between. Germline lookup yields CDR1 SGHTA and CDR2 FQGNSA. The CDR3 length is 16 residues. In nucleotides, the CDR3 is TGTGCCAGCAGCCCCCGGGGGCAGTCCTCTAACTATGGCTACACCTTC. Residues: CASSPRGQSSNYGYTF.

In its sample, this clone was seen once. The chain uses TRBV10-3 and TRBJ2-3, with D unresolved. The CDR3 extends over 15 amino acids. V lost 4 bases and J lost 3, with 14 bases in between. Germline assignment: CDR1 ENHRY and CDR2 SYGVKD. The CDR3 loop is CAISGDQVVTDTQYF. The CDR3 DNA follows: TGTGCCATCAGTGGCGATCAGGTCGTAACAGATACGCAGTATTTT.

The V gene is TRBV5-5, the J gene TRBJ2-6; possibly TRBD1 for D (6 bases). V lost 4 bases and J lost 6, with 17 bases in between. This CDR3 region has 16 residues. Per the germline V gene, CDR1 is SGHKS and CDR2 is YYEKEE (reference sequence). The CDR3 region has the DNA TGTGCCAGCAGCCCCAGGGGTTCGATGGTGGCCAACGTCCTGACTTTC. Its protein is CASSPRGSMVANVLTF.

The rearrangement joins TRBV7-2 to TRBJ2-7; D remains ambiguous. The CDR3 has 14 amino acids. CDR1 and CDR2 (germline): SGHTA, FQGNSA. The V gene lost 4 bases and the J gene lost 1 base, with 11 bases spanning the gap. The CDR3 DNA follows: TGTGCCAGCAGCTCGACGGGCGGTTCCTACGAGCAGTACTTC. It yields the protein CASSSTGGSYEQYF. The whole variable domain, filled in from reference TRBV7-2 and TRBJ2-7, reads GAGVSQSPSNKVTEKGKDVELRCDPISGHTALYWYRQSLGQGLEFLIYFQGNSAPDKSGLPSDRFSAERTGGSVSTLTIQRTQQEDSAVYLCASSSTGGSYEQYFGPGTRLTVT.

The chain has TRBV6-4 and TRBJ2-1, with 10 bases identical to TRBD2. The CDR3 is made up of 15 amino acids. The trim removed 4 bases at V and 9 bases at J, leaving 9 bases unmatched. Germline V gene data show CDR1 as MRHNA and CDR2 as SNTAGT. The CDR3 region is CASSVLAGTGVEQFF. The DNA for the CDR3 is TGTGCCAGCAGTGTACTAGCGGGGACCGGGGTTGAGCAGTTCTTC.